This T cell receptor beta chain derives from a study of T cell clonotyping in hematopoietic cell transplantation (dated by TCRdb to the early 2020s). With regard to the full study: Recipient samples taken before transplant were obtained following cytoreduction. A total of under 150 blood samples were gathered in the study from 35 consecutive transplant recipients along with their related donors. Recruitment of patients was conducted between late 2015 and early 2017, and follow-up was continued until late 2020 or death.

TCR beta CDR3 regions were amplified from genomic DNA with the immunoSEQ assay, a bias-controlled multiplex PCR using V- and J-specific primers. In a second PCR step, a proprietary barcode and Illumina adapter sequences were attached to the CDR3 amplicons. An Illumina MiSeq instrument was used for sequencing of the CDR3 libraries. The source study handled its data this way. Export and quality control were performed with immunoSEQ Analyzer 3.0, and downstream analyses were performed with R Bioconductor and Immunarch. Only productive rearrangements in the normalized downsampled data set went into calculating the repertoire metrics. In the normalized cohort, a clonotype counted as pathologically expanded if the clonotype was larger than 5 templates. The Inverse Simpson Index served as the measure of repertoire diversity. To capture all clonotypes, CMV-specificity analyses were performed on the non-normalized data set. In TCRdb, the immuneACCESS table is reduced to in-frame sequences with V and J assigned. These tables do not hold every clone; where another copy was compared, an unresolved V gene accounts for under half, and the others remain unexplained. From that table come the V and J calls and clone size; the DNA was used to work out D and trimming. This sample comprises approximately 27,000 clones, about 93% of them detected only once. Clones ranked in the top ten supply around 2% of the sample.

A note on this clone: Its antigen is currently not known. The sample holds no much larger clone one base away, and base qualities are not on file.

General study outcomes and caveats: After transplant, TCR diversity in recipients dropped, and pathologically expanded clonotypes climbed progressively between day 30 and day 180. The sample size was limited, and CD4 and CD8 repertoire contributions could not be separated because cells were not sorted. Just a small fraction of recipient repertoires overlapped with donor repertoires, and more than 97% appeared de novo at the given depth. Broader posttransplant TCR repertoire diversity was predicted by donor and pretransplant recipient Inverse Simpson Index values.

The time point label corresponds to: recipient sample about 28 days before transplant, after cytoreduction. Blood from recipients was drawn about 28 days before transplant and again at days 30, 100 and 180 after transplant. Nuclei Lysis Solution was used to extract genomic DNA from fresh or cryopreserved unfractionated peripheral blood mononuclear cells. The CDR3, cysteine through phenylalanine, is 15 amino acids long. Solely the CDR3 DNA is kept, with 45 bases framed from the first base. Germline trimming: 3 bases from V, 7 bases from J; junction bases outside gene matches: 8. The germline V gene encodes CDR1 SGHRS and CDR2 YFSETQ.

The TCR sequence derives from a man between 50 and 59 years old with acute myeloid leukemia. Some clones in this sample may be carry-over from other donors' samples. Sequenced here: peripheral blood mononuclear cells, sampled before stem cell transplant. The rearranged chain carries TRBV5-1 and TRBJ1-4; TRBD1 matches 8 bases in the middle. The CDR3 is CASSSDRGWGEKLFF. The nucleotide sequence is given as TGCGCCAGCAGCTCAGACAGGGGTTGGGGTGAAAAACTGTTTTTT.